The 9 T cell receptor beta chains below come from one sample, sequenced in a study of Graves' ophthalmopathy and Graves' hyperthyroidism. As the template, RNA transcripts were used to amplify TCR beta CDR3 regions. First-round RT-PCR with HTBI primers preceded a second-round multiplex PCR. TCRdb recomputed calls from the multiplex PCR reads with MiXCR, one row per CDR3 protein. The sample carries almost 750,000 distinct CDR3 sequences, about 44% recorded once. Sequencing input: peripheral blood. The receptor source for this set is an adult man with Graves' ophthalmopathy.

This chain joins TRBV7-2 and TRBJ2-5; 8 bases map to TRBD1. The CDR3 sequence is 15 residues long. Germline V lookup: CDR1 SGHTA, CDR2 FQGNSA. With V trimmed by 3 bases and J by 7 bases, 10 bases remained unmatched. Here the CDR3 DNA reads TGTGCCAGCAGCTTTCGACAGGGGAGTTTTGGGACCCAGTACTTC. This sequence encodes CASSFRQGSFGTQYF.

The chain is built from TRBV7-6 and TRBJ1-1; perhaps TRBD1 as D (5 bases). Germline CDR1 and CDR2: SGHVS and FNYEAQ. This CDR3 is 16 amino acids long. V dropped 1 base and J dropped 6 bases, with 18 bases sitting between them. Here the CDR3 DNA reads TGTGCCAGCAGCTTAGATGGGCAGGGTGAACAAGCTGAAGCTTTCTTT. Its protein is CASSLDGQGEQAEAFF.

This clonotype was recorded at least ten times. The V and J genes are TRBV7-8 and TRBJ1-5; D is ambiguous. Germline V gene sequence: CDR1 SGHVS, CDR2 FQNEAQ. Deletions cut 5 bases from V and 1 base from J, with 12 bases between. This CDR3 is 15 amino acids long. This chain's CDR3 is CASSLYVGSNQPQHF. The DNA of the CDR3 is TGTGCCAGCAGCCTCTACGTCGGGAGCAATCAGCCCCAGCATTTT.

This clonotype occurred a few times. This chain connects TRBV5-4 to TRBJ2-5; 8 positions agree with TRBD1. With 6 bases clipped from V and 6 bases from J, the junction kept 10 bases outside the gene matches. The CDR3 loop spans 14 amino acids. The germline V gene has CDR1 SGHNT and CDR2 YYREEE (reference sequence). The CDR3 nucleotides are TGTGCCAGCATCAAGGACAGGGATTACCAGACCCAGTACTTC. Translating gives CASIKDRDYQTQYF.

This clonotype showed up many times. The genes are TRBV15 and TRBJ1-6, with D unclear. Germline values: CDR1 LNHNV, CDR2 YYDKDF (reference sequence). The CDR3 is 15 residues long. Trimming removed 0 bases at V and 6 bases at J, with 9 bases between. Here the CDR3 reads CATSRENPINSPLHF. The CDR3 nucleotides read TGTGCCACCAGCAGAGAGAACCCTATTAATTCACCCCTCCACTTT.

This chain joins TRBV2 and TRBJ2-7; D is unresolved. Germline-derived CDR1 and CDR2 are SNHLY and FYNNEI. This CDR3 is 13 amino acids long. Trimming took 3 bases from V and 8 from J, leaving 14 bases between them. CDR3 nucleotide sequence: TGTGCCAGCAGTGATAAGGGTCAGCCCCAGCAGTACTTC. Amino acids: CASSDKGQPQQYF.

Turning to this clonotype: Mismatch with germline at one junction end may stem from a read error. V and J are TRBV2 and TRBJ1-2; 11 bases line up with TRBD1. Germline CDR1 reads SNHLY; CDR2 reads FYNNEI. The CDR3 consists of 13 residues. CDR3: CATGQGVGYGYTF. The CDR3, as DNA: TGCGCCACGGGACAGGGGGTCGGCTATGGCTACACCTTC.

CDR3 coding DNA: TGTGCCAGCAGCTCCTCTACCAGCGGGCAGCCCCAGCATTTT. Amino acid sequence: CASSSSTSGQPQHF. The genes are TRBV7-9 and TRBJ1-5, with D unresolved. From germline, CDR1 is SEHNR and CDR2 FQNEAQ (reference sequence). The V and J ends lost 4 bases and 7 bases respectively, with 14 bases between them. The length of the CDR3 is 14 residues.

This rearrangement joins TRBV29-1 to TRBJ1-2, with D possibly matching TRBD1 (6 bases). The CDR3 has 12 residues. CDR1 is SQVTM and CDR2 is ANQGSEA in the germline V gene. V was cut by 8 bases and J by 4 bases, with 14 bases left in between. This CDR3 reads CSLTGQFYGYTF. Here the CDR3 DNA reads TGCAGCTTGACGGGACAATTCTATGGCTACACCTTC. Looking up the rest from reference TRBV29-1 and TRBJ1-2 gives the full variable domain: SAVISQKPSRDICQRGTSLTIQCQVDSQVTMMFWYRQQPGQSLTLIATANQGSEATYESGFVIDKFPISRPNLTFSTLTVSNMSPEDSSIYLCSLTGQFYGYTFGSGTRLTVV.